The present TCR beta chain was sequenced within a study of cytomegalovirus exposure and HLA in healthy donors. Study observations and caveats: In most subjects, TCR beta sequences reportedly gave accurate predictions of HLA-A and HLA-B alleles. In all likelihood, a cluster of highly shared sequence variants was a sequencing artifact. In vitro confirmation showed a few CMV-associated chains to be CMV antigen specific.

Looked up from germline, CDR1 is PRHDT and CDR2 is FYEKMQ (reference sequence). V lost 2 bases, J lost 5 bases, and 5 bases stayed unmatched. This CDR3 has 15 amino acids. This clone appeared a single time. Its matching antigen is unknown. The PCR had 60 Vbeta and 13 Jbeta primers. In the original processing: The authors later counted roughly 79 million unique TCR beta chains, 9 million to 12 million of them shared. Data came from immunoSEQ multiplex PCR; TCRdb stores just in-frame clones and leaves some out. The DNA gave D and trimming, while V, J and clone size come from that table. This sample has tens of thousands of clones, with approximately 71% found just once.

The chain has TRBV13 and TRBJ2-2; 7 bases fit TRBD1. The sequence was collected from a man aged 30 to 39 in good health and CMV-seronegative. Material for sequencing was PBMCs. In nucleotides, the CDR3 is TGTGCCAGCAGCTTAACCGCAGGGGGAACCGGGGAGCTGTTTTTT. It translates to CASSLTAGGTGELFF.